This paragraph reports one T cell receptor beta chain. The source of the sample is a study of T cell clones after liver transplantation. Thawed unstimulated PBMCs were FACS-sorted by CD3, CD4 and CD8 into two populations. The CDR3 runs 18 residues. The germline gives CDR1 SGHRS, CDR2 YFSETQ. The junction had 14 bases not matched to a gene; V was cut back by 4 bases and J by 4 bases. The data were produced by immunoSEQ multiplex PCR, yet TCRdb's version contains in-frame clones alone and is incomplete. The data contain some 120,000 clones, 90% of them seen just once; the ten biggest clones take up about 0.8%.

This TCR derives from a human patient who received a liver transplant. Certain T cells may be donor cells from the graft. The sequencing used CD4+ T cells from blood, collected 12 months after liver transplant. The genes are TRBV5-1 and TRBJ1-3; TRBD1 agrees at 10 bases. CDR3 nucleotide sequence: TGCGCCAGCAGCCAGAGTTGGGACAGGGGCTCGAGAGGAAACACCATATATTTT. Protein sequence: CASSQSWDRGSRGNTIYF.